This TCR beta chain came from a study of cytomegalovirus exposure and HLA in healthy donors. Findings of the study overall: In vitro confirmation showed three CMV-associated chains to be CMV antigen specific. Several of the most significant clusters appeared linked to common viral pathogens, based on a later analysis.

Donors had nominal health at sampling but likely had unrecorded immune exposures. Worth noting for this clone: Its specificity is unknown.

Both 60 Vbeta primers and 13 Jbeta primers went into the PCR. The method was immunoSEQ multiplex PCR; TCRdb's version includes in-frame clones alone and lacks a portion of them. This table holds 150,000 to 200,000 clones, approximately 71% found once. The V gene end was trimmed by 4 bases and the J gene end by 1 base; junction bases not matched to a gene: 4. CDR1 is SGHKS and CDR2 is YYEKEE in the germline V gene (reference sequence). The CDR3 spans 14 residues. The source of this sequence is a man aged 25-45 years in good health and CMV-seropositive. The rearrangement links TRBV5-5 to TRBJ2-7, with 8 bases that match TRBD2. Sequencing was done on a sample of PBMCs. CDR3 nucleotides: TGTGCCAGCAGCCCAATAGCGGGGTCCTACGAGCAGTACTTC. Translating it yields CASSPIAGSYEQYF.